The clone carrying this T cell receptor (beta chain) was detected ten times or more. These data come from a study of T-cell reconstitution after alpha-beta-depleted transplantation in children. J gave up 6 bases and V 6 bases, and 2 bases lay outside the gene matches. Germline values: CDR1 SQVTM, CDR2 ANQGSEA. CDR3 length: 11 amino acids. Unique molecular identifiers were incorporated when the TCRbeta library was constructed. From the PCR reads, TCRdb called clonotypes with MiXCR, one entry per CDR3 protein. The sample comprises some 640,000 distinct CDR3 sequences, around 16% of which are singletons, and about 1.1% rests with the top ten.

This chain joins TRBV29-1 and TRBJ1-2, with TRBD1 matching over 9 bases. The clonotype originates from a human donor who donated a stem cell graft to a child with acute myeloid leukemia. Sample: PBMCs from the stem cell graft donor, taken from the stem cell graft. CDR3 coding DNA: TGCAGCGTGACAGGGGGTCATGGCTACACCTTC. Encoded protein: CSVTGGHGYTF.